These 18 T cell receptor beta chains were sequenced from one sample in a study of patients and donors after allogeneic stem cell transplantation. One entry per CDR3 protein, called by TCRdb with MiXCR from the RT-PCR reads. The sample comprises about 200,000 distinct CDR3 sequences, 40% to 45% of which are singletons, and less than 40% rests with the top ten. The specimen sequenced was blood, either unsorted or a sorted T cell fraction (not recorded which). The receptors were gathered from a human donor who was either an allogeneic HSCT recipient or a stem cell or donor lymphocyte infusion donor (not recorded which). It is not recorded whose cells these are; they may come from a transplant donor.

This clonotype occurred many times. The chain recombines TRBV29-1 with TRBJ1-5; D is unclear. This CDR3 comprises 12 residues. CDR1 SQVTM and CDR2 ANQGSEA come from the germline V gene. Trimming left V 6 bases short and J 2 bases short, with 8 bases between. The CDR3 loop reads CSVITGNQPQHF. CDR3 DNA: TGCAGCGTCATAACAGGCAATCAGCCCCAGCATTTT.

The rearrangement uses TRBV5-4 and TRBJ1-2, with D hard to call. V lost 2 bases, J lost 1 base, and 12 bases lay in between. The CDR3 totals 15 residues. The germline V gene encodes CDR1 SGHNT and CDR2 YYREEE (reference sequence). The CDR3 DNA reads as TGTGCCAGCAGCTTTGACCCTACAAGTAACTATGGCTACACCTTC. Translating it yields CASSFDPTSNYGYTF.

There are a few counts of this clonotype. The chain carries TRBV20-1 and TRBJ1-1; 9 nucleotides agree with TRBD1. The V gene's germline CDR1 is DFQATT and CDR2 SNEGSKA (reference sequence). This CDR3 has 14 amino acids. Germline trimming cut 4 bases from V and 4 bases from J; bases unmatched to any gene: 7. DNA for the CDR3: TGCAGTGCTAACCGGGACAGGGTGGTCACTGAAGCTTTCTTT. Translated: CSANRDRVVTEAFF.

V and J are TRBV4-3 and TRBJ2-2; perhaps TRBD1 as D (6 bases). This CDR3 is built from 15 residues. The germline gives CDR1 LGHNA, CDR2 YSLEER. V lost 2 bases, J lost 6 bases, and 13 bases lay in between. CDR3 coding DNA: TGCGCCAGCAGCCAACCAGGGGTCCTTGCCGGGGAGCTGTTTTTT. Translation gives CASSQPGVLAGELFF.

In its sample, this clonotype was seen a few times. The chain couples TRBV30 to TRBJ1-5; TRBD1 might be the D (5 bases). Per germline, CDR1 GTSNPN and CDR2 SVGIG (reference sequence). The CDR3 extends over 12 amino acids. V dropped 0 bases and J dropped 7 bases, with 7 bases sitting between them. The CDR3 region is CAWSVRGQPQHF. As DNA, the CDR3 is TGTGCCTGGAGTGTAAGGGGACAGCCCCAGCATTTT.

The CDR3: CASSPSNEKLFF. In DNA form, the CDR3 reads TGTGCCAGCTCACCATCTAATGAAAAACTGTTTTTT. The chain recombines TRBV18 with TRBJ1-4; D is uncertain. CDR1 and CDR2 from the germline V gene are KGHSH and LQKENI. The CDR3 consists of 12 residues. Trimming pared 2 bases from V and 3 bases from J, leaving 1 base between.

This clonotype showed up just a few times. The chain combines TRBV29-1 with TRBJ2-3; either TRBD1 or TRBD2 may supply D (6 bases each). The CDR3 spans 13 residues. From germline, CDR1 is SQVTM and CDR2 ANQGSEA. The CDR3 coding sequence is TGCAGTGGAGGGGGGACGCTCACAGATACGCAGTATTTT. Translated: CSGGGTLTDTQYF.

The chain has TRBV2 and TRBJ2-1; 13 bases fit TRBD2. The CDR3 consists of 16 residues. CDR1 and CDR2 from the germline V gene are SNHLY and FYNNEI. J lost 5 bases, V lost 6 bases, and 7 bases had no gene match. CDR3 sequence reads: CASSTGLAGEHNEQFF. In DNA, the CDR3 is TGTGCCAGCAGCACCGGACTAGCGGGAGAACACAATGAGCAGTTCTTC.

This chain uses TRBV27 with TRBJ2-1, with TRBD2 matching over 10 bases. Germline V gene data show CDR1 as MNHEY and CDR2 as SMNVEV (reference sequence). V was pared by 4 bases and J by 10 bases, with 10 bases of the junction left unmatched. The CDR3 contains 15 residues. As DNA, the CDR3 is TGTGCCAGCAGTTGGGGACTAGCGATTCTAGGGGAGCAGTTCTTC. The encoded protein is CASSWGLAILGEQFF.

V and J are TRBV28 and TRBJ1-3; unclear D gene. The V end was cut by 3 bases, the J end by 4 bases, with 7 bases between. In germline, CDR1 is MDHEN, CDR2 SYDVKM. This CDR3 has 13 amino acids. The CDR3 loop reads CASSFLQGNTIYF. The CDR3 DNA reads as TGTGCCAGCAGTTTTTTACAGGGAAACACCATATATTTT. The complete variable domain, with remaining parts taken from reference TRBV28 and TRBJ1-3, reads DVKVTQSSRYLVKRTGEKVFLECVQDMDHENMFWYRQDPGLGLRLIYFSYDVKMKEKGDIPEGYSVSREKKERFSLILESASTNQTSMYLCASSFLQGNTIYFGEGSWLTVV.

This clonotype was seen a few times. CDR3 loop: CSARGDRVNQPQHF. The CDR3 bases are TGCAGTGCTCGTGGGGACAGGGTCAATCAGCCCCAGCATTTT. The chain couples TRBV20-1 to TRBJ1-5; TRBD1 aligns across 9 bases. Germline trimming cut 5 bases from V and 3 bases from J; bases unmatched to any gene: 5. The V gene's germline CDR1 is DFQATT and CDR2 SNEGSKA (reference sequence). The CDR3 contains 14 residues.

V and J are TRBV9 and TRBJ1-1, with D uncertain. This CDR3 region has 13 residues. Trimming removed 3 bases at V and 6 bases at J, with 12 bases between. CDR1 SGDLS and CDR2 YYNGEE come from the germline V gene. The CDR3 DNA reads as TGTGCCAGCAGCGAACTCTCCGGGCCTGAAGCTTTCTTT. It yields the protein CASSELSGPEAFF.

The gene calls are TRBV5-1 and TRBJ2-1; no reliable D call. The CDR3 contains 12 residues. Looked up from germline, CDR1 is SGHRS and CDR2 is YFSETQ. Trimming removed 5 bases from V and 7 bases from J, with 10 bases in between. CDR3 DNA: TGCGCCAGCAGACCTTTGGGGAATGAGCAGTTCTTC. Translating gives CASRPLGNEQFF.

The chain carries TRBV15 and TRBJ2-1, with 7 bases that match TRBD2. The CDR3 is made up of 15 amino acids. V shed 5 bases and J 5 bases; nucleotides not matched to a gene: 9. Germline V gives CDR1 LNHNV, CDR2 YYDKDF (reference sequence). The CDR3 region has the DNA TGTGCCACCAGCCGGGGGGACTTTCGAAACAATGAGCAGTTCTTC. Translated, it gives CATSRGDFRNNEQFF.

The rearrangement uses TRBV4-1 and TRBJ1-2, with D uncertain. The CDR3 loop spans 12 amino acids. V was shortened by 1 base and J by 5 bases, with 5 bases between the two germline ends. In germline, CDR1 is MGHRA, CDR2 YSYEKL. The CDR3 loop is CASSQVEYGYTF. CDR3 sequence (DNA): TGCGCCAGCAGCCAAGTAGAGTATGGCTACACCTTC.

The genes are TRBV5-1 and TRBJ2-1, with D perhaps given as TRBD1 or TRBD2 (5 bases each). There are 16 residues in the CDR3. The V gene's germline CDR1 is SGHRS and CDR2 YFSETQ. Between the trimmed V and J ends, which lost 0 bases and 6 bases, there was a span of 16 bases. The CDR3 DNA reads TGCGCCAGCAGCTTGGTAGGGGCTAGCCGGGGCAATGAGCAGTTCTTC. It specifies CASSLVGASRGNEQFF.

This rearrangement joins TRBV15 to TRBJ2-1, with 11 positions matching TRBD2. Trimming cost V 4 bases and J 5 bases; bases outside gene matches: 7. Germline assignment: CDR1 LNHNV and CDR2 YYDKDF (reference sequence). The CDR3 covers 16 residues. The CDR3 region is CATSTVLAGANNEQFF. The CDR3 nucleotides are TGTGCCACCAGCACCGTACTAGCGGGAGCGAACAATGAGCAGTTCTTC.

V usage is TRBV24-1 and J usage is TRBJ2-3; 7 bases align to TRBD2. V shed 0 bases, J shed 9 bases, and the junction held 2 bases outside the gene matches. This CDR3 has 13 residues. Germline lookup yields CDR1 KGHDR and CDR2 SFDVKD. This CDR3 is CATSDLAGETQYF. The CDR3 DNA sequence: TGTGCCACCAGTGATTTGGCGGGGGAAACGCAGTATTTT.